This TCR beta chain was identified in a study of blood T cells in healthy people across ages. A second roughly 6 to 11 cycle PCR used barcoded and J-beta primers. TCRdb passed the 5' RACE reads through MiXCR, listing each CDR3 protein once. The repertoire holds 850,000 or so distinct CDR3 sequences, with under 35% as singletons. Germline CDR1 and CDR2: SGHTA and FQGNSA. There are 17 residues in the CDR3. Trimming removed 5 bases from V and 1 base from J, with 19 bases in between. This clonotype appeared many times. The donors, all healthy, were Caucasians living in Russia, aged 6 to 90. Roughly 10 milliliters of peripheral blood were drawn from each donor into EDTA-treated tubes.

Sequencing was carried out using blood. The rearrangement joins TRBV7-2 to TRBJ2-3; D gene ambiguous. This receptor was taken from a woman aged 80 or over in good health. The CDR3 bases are TGTGCCAGCAGCCTGAATGGCGGCTCCGCGGGCACAGATACGCAGTATTTT. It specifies CASSLNGGSAGTDTQYF.